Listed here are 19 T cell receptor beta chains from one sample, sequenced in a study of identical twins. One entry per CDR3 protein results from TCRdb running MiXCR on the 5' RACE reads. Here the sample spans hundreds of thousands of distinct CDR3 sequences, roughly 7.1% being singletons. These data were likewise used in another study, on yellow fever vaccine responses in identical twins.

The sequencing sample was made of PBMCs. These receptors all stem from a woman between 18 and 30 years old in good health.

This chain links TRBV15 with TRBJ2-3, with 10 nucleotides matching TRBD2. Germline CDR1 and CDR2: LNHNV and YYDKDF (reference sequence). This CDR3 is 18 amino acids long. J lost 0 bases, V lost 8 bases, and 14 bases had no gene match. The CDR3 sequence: CATLRGFSTSGSTDTQYF. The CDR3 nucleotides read TGTGCCACCCTCAGGGGCTTCTCGACTAGCGGGAGCACAGATACGCAGTATTTT.

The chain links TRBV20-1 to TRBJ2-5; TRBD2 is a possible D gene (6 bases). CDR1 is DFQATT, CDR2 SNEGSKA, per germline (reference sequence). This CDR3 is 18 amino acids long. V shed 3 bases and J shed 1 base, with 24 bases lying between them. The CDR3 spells CSARASGLPSSLQETQYF. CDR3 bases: TGCAGTGCTAGGGCGTCGGGACTGCCCTCCAGCCTCCAAGAGACCCAGTACTTC.

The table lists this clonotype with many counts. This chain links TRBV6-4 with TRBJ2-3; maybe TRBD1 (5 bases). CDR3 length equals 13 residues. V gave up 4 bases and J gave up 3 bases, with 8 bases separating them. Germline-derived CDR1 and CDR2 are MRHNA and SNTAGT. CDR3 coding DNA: TGTGCCAGCAGTGTTCAGGGAACAGATACGCAGTATTTT. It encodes CASSVQGTDTQYF.

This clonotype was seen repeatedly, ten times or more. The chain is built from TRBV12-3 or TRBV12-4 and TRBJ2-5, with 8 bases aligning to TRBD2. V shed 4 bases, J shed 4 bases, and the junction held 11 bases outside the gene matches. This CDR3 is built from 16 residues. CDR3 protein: CASSYGDGGAGETQYF. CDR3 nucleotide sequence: TGTGCCAGCAGTTACGGTGACGGGGGGGCCGGAGAGACCCAGTACTTC.

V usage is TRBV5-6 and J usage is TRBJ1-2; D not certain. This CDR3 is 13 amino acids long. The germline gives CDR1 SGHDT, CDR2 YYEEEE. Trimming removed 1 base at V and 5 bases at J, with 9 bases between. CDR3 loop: CASSLLRSYGYTF. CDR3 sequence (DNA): TGTGCCAGCAGCTTGCTCCGGAGTTATGGCTACACCTTC.

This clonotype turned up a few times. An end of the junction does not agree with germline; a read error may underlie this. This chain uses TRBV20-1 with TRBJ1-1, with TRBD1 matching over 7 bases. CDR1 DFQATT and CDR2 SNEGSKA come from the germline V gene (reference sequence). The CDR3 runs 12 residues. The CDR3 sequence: CRPGQSNAEAFF. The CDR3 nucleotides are TGCAGACCGGGACAGTCGAACGCTGAAGCTTTCTTT.

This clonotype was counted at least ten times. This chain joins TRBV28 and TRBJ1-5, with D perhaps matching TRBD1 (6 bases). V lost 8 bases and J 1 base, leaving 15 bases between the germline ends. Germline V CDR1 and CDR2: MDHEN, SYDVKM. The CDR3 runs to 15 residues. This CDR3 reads CASSQVTGSNQPQHF. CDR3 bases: TGTGCCAGCTCGCAGGTGACAGGAAGCAATCAGCCCCAGCATTTT.

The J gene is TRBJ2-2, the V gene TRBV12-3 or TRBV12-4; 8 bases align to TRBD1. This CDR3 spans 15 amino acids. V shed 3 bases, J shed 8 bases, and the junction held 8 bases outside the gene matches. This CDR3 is CASSFGDRSEGELFF. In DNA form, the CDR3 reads TGTGCCAGCAGTTTTGGGGACAGGTCAGAGGGGGAGCTGTTTTTT.

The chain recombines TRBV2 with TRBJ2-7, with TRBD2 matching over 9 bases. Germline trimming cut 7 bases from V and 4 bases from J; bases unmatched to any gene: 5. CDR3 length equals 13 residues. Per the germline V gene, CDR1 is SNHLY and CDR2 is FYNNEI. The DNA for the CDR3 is TGTGCCAGCACCCGACTAGCGGTGTACGAGCAGTACTTC. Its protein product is CASTRLAVYEQYF.

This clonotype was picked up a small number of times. The CDR3 spells CASSPRAPNSYNEQFF. The CDR3 nucleotides read TGTGCCAGCAGCCCCCGGGCTCCCAACTCCTACAATGAGCAGTTCTTC. The chain recombines TRBV7-9 with TRBJ2-1; D uncertain. V shed 5 bases and J shed 0 bases, with 14 bases lying between them. The CDR3 is made up of 16 amino acids. Per germline, CDR1 SEHNR and CDR2 FQNEAQ (reference sequence).

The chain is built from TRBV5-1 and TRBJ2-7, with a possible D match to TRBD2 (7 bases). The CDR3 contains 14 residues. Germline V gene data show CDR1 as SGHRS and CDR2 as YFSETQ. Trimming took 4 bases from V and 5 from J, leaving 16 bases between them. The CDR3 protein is CASSLGGASNEQYF. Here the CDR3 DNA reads TGCGCCAGCAGCCTTGGGGGGGCGTCAAACGAGCAGTACTTC.

The chain's CDR3 is CASSQDITVVGLAGELFF. The CDR3 DNA sequence: TGTGCCAGCAGCCAAGATATCACAGTAGTTGGCCTGGCCGGGGAGCTGTTTTTT. This sequence joins TRBV4-2 and TRBJ2-2; D gene ambiguous. V gave up 0 bases and J gave up 6 bases, with 20 bases separating them. The CDR3 is 18 residues long. The germline V gene has CDR1 LGHNA and CDR2 YNFKEQ.

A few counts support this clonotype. The CDR3 sequence is CASSQEGSYTDTQYF. The CDR3 region has the DNA TGTGCCAGCAGCCAAGAAGGGTCTTACACAGATACGCAGTATTTT. This chain uses TRBV4-2 with TRBJ2-3, with D uncertain. Between the trimmed V and J ends, which lost 0 bases and 2 bases, there was a span of 9 bases. Germline V lookup: CDR1 LGHNA, CDR2 YNFKEQ. The CDR3 totals 15 residues.

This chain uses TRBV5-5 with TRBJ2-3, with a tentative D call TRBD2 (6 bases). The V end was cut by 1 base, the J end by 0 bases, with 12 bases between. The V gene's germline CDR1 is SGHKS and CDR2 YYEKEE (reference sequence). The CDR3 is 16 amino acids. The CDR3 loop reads CASSLLASASTDTQYF. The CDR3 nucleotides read TGTGCCAGCAGCTTGCTCGCTAGCGCTAGCACAGATACGCAGTATTTT. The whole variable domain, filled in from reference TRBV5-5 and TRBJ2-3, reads DAGVTQSPTHLIKTRGQQVTLRCSPISGHKSVSWYQQVLGQGPQFIFQYYEKEERGRGNFPDRFSARQFPNYSSELNVNALLLGDSALYLCASSLLASASTDTQYFGPGTRLTVL.

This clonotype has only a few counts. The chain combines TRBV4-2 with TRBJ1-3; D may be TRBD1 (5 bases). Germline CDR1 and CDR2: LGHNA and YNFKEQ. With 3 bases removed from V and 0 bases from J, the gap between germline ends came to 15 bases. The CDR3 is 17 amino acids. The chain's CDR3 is CASSQNEQDSSGNTIYF. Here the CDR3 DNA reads TGTGCCAGCAGCCAGAACGAACAGGACTCCTCTGGAAACACCATATATTTT.

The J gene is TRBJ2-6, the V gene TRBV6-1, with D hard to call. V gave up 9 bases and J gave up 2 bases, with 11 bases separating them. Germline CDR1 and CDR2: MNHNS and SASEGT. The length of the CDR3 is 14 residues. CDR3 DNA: TGTGCCAGAAAGAGAAACACTGGGGCCAACGTCCTGACTTTC. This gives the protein CARKRNTGANVLTF.

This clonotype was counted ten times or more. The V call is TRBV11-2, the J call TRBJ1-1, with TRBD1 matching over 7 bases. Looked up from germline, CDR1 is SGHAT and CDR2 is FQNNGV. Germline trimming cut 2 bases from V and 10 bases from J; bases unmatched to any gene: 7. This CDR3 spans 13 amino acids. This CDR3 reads CASSLRDSGGAFF. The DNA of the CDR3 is TGTGCCAGCAGCTTAAGGGACAGCGGAGGAGCTTTCTTT.

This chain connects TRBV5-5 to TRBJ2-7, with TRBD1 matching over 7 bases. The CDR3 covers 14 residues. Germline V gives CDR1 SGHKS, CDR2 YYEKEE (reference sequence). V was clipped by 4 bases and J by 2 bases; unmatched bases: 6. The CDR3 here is CASSPFQGAYEQYF. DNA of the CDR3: TGTGCCAGCAGCCCGTTCCAGGGGGCCTACGAGCAGTACTTC.

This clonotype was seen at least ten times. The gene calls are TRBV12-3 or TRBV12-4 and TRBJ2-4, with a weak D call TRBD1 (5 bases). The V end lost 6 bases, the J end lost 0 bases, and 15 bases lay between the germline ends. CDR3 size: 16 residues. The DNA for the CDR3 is TGTGCCAGCAGCCGTCCCAGGGAAATAGCCAAAAACATTCAGTACTTC. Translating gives CASSRPREIAKNIQYF.